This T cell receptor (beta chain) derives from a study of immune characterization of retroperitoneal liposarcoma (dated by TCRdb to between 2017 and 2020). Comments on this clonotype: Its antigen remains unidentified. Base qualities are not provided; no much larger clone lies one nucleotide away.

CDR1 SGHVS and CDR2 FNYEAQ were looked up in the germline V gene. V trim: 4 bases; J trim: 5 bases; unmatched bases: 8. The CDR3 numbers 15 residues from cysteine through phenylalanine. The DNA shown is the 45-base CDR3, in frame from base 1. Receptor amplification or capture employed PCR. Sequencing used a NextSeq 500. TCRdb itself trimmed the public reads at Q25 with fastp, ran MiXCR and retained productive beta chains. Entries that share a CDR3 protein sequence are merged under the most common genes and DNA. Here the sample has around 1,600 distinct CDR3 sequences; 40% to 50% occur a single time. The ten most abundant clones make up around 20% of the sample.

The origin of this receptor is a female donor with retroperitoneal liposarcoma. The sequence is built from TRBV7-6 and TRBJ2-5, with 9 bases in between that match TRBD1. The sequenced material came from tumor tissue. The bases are TGTGCCAGCAGCTCCCGGGACAGGGACGGGGAGACCCAGTACTTC. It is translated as CASSSRDRDGETQYF.